These 7 T cell receptor beta chains share one sample of origin, sequenced in a study of OX40 agonist ivuxolimab in advanced cancers. Clones were read by immunoSEQ multiplex PCR, and TCRdb kept only the in-frame ones, dropping some. Of fewer than 95,000 clones in the sample, roughly 85% were seen once. Sample: CD4+ or CD8+ T cells sorted from blood, taken in a trial of the OX40 agonist ivuxolimab. The receptor source for this set is an adult with an advanced solid tumor such as melanoma, head and neck, liver or kidney cancer.

This clone was seen a handful of times. The chain is built from TRBV5-6 and TRBJ2-5; TRBD2 agrees at 8 bases. The CDR3 extends over 15 amino acids. V dropped 0 bases and J dropped 5; count of bases not matched to a gene: 6. Germline-derived CDR1 and CDR2 are SGHDT and YYEEEE. The CDR3 is CASSLESGGGETQYF. The DNA of the CDR3 is TGTGCCAGCAGCTTGGAGAGCGGGGGCGGGGAGACCCAGTACTTC.

Written as DNA, the CDR3 is TGCGCCAGCAGCCAAGATTTGGGAGACTTCTATAGCAATCAGCCCCAGCATTTT. Amino acids: CASSQDLGDFYSNQPQHF. The chain joins TRBV4-1 to TRBJ1-5; D is ambiguous. CDR1 MGHRA and CDR2 YSYEKL come from the germline V gene. This CDR3 is built from 18 residues. Deletions cut 0 bases from V and 0 bases from J, with 15 bases between.

This chain uses TRBV11-1 with TRBJ2-2, with 11 bases aligning to TRBD2. In germline, CDR1 is SGHAT, CDR2 FQDESV (reference sequence). The V segment lost 5 bases and the J segment 3 bases; nucleotides outside the gene matches: 8. The CDR3 is 17 amino acids. CDR3 amino acids: CASSQGNSGGDTGELFF. The CDR3 DNA reads as TGTGCCAGCAGCCAGGGGAATAGCGGGGGGGACACCGGGGAGCTGTTTTTT.

The chain is built from TRBV6-1 and TRBJ1-5; D ambiguous. The germline CDR1 and CDR2 sequences are MNHNS and SASEGT. V was shortened by 6 bases and J by 0 bases, with 9 bases between the two germline ends. This CDR3 has 14 residues. The CDR3 loop reads CASRTTASNQPQHF. The DNA for the CDR3 is TGTGCCAGCAGGACTACAGCTAGCAATCAGCCCCAGCATTTT.

This clone showed up just once. The V call is TRBV5-4, the J call TRBJ1-3; D uncertain. This CDR3 region has 12 residues. Trimming shortened V by 0 bases and J by 3 bases, and 1 base separated the two germline ends. Germline V lookup: CDR1 SGHNT, CDR2 YYREEE (reference sequence). The CDR3 sequence: CASSLGGNTIYF. In nucleotides, the CDR3 is TGTGCCAGCAGCTTGGGTGGAAACACCATATATTTT. The complete variable domain, with remaining parts taken from reference TRBV5-4 and TRBJ1-3, reads ETGVTQSPTHLIKTRGQQVTLRCSSQSGHNTVSWYQQALGQGPQFIFQYYREEENGRGNFPPRFSGLQFPNYSSELNVNALELDDSALYLCASSLGGNTIYFGEGSWLTVV.

The chain combines TRBV19 with TRBJ1-2; possible D gene TRBD1, 5 bases. Germline V gene sequence: CDR1 LNHDA, CDR2 SQIVND (reference sequence). The CDR3 loop spans 14 amino acids. The V end lost 7 bases, the J end lost 2 bases, and 14 bases lay between the germline ends. CDR3 sequence reads: CASTPGRQNYGYTF. The CDR3 DNA reads TGTGCCAGTACCCCGGGACGCCAAAACTATGGCTACACCTTC.

This sequence joins TRBV5-4 and TRBJ2-2; D is unresolved. Germline V gene sequence: CDR1 SGHNT, CDR2 YYREEE (reference sequence). The ends were cut back, 4 bases at V and 2 bases at J, with 9 bases in the middle. The CDR3 has 14 residues. CDR3 DNA sequence: TGTGCCAGCAGCCCCTACTATAACACCGGGGAGCTGTTTTTT. It codes for CASSPYYNTGELFF. Supplemented by reference TRBV5-4 and TRBJ2-2, the full variable domain reads ETGVTQSPTHLIKTRGQQVTLRCSSQSGHNTVSWYQQALGQGPQFIFQYYREEENGRGNFPPRFSGLQFPNYSSELNVNALELDDSALYLCASSPYYNTGELFFGEGSRLTVL.